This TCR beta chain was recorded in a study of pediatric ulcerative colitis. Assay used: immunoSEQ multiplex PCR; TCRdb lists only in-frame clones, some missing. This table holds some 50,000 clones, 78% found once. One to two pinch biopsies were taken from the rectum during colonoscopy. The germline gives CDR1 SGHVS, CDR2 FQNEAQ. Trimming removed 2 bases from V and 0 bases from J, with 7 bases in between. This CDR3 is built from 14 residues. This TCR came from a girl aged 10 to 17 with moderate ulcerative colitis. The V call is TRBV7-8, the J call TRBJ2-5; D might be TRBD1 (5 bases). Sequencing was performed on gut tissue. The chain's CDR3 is CASSLRGNQETQYF. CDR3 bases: TGTGCCAGCAGCTTAAGGGGAAACCAAGAGACCCAGTACTTC.